This TCR beta chain was observed in a study of post-analysis software for immune sequencing data. Whole-study context: The study covered relapsing-remitting, secondary progressive and progressive-relapsing courses of multiple sclerosis.

Looked up from germline, CDR1 is MGHRA and CDR2 is YSYEKL. V was shortened by 4 bases and J by 3 bases, with 15 bases between the two germline ends. The CDR3 length is 15 residues. Study-wide results and caveats: There was significantly lower normalized Chao1 diversity in multiple sclerosis patients than in controls. Elevated frequency relative to controls characterized 4 or 5 TRBV segments in patients, TRBV5-6, TRBV5-1 and TRBV20-1 among them.

The TCR beta cDNA libraries carried unique molecular identifiers. There were 1 to 10 million T cells, and 480,000 or so cDNA molecules came from them. TCRdb itself ran the PCR reads through MiXCR, one entry per CDR3 protein. The sample yields a few hundred thousand distinct CDR3 sequences, roughly 34% seen once. With respect to this clonotype: The target antigen is unknown.

The clonotype comes from a girl aged 2 to 17 with multiple sclerosis. The chain is built from TRBV4-1 and TRBJ1-2; tentatively, D is TRBD1 (5 bases). The sample was blood. The CDR3 here is CASSPGILGDYGYTF. DNA of the CDR3: TGCGCCAGCAGCCCAGGGATATTAGGAGACTATGGCTACACCTTC.